What follows are 25 T cell receptor beta chains derived from one specimen sequenced in a study of blood T cell repertoires in COVID-19. Sequenced by immunoSEQ multiplex PCR; TCRdb stores in-frame clones only, minus some. The profile shows 150,000 to 200,000 clones, roughly 85% of them singletons. Sequenced input: PBMCs or T cells enriched from blood (not recorded which). The receptors originated from a woman aged 70-85 years in a cohort exposed to, infected with or recovered from COVID-19 (not recorded which).

This clone was seen a single time. CDR3 residues: CASSLRLALYNEQFF. Written as DNA, the CDR3 is TGTGCCAGCAGCCTCCGCCTAGCCCTATACAATGAGCAGTTCTTC. This chain connects TRBV7-9 to TRBJ2-1; weak D call: TRBD2 (5 bases). The ends were cut back, 5 bases at V and 4 bases at J, with 15 bases in the middle. In germline, CDR1 is SEHNR, CDR2 FQNEAQ (reference sequence). This CDR3 has 15 residues.

The rearrangement links TRBV11-2 to TRBJ2-1; TRBD1 matches at 8 bases. CDR3 length: 16 residues. Trimming cost V 0 bases and J 7 bases; bases outside gene matches: 8. Per the germline V gene, CDR1 is SGHAT and CDR2 is FQNNGV. The CDR3 sequence: CASSLEFAGGRNEQFF. CDR3 in DNA: TGTGCCAGCAGCTTAGAATTCGCAGGGGGCAGGAATGAGCAGTTCTTC.

The genes are TRBV12-2 and TRBJ1-5; the table assigns TRBD1, which was not confirmed against the DNA. TRBV12-2 represents a pseudogene. The length of the CDR3 is 15 residues. The CDR3 reads CASRWTGQSNQPQHF. DNA for the CDR3: TGTGCAAGTCGCTGGACCGGACAGTCTAATCAGCCCCAGCATTTT.

V gene TRBV28 combines with J gene TRBJ2-1; no clear D gene. Trimming removed 6 bases at V and 0 bases at J, with 27 bases between. The germline CDR1 and CDR2 sequences are MDHEN and SYDVKM. The CDR3 is 20 amino acids. The CDR3 DNA reads TGTGCCAGCAGACCCGGGTTAACTCGTATTTTCTTAAGCTCCTACAATGAGCAGTTCTTC. Translation: CASRPGLTRIFLSSYNEQFF.

This clone was counted once. The V gene is TRBV28, the J gene TRBJ1-5; possible D gene TRBD1, 5 bases. The CDR3 contains 14 residues. V was cut by 4 bases and J by 7 bases, with 14 bases left in between. The germline gives CDR1 MDHEN, CDR2 SYDVKM. CDR3: CASSSPQARQPQHF. The CDR3 nucleotides read TGTGCCAGCAGTTCCCCACAGGCCCGCCAGCCCCAGCATTTT.

This clone came up many times. This sequence joins TRBV12-3 or TRBV12-4 and TRBJ2-7; TRBD2 matches at 8 bases. This CDR3 contains 13 residues. Losses at the gene ends were 5 bases for V and 9 bases for J; bases not matched to a gene: 9. For the CDR3, the DNA is TGTGCCAGCAGTCCCAGTAGCGGGGCACGGCAGTACTTC. Translated: CASSPSSGARQYF.

The V and J genes are TRBV4-2 and TRBJ2-1; D remains ambiguous. V was shortened by 0 bases and J by 7 bases, with 16 bases between the two germline ends. This CDR3 has 16 amino acids. Per the germline V gene, CDR1 is LGHNA and CDR2 is YNFKEQ. DNA of the CDR3: TGTGCCAGCAGCCAAGAATTGTACGGGTTCGGAAATGAGCAGTTCTTC. It translates to CASSQELYGFGNEQFF.

The chain couples TRBV19 to TRBJ1-5; 10 nucleotides agree with TRBD1. CDR1 LNHDA and CDR2 SQIVND come from the germline V gene (reference sequence). There are 17 residues in the CDR3. With 3 bases clipped from V and 4 bases from J, the junction kept 9 bases outside the gene matches. This chain's CDR3 is CASSILEGQGLNQPQHF. The CDR3 coding sequence is TGTGCCAGTAGTATTCTGGAGGGACAGGGGCTTAATCAGCCCCAGCATTTT.

The V call is TRBV25-1, the J call TRBJ2-4; possibly TRBD1 for D (5 bases). The CDR3 spans 14 residues. Trimming left V 3 bases short and J 4 bases short, with 10 bases between. Germline CDR1 MGHDK, CDR2 SYGVNS. CDR3 region: CASSDYRTKNIQYF. The CDR3 DNA reads as TGTGCCAGCAGTGACTACAGGACAAAAAACATTCAGTACTTC. The whole variable domain, remainder taken from reference TRBV25-1 and TRBJ2-4, is EADIYQTPRYLVIGTGKKITLECSQTMGHDKMYWYQQDPGMELHLIHYSYGVNSTEKGDLSSESTVSRIRTEHFPLTLESARPSHTSQYLCASSDYRTKNIQYFGAGTRLSVL.

The chain links TRBV10-1 to TRBJ2-1; the D gene is possibly TRBD2 (5 bases). The V gene's germline CDR1 is WNHNN and CDR2 SYGVQD (reference sequence). V lost 7 bases, J lost 0 bases, and 13 bases lay in between. CDR3 length: 15 amino acids. Here the CDR3 reads CASTLGRVSYNEQFF. In DNA form, the CDR3 reads TGCGCCAGCACCCTAGGGCGGGTCTCCTACAATGAGCAGTTCTTC.

CDR3 sequence: CASRKFGQGAGYEQYF. In DNA form, the CDR3 reads TGTGCCAGCAGGAAATTTGGACAGGGGGCAGGGTACGAGCAGTACTTC. The chain carries TRBV6-6 and TRBJ2-7; TRBD1 matches 11 bases. The CDR3 has 16 amino acids. V lost 6 bases and J lost 4; bases outside the gene matches: 11. From germline, CDR1 is MNHNY and CDR2 SVGAGI (reference sequence).

The rearrangement joins TRBV27 to TRBJ1-5; D is possibly TRBD1 (6 bases). The CDR3 is 14 amino acids. Trimming cost V 2 bases and J 1 base, with 6 bases left between them. Looked up from germline, CDR1 is MNHEY and CDR2 is SMNVEV (reference sequence). DNA of the CDR3: TGTGCCAGCAGTTTACAGGGGAGCAATCAGCCCCAGCATTTT. Protein sequence: CASSLQGSNQPQHF.

CDR3 in amino acids: CAWSRSVYNEQFF. The CDR3 nucleotides are TGTGCCTGGAGTCGGAGTGTTTACAATGAGCAGTTCTTC. V and J are TRBV30 and TRBJ2-1; no definite D call. The V gene lost 2 bases and the J gene lost 4 bases, with 9 bases spanning the gap. Germline assignment: CDR1 GTSNPN and CDR2 SVGIG (reference sequence). This CDR3 has 13 amino acids. The complete variable domain, with remaining parts taken from reference TRBV30 and TRBJ2-1, reads SQTIHQWPATLVQPVGSPLSLECTVEGTSNPNLYWYRQAAGRGLQLLFYSVGIGQISSEVPQNLSASRPQDRQFILSSKKLLLSDSGFYLCAWSRSVYNEQFFGPGTRLTVL.

The chain recombines TRBV7-9 with TRBJ2-6, with 7 bases fitting TRBD2. With 4 bases clipped from V and 4 bases from J, the junction kept 4 bases outside the gene matches. The CDR3 runs 15 residues. Germline V gene sequence: CDR1 SEHNR, CDR2 FQNEAQ (reference sequence). CDR3 DNA sequence: TGTGCCAGCAGCTCACGGGGGGTCGGGGCCAACGTCCTGACTTTC. This codes for CASSSRGVGANVLTF.

V and J are TRBV7-9 and TRBJ2-3; no reliable D call. Per the germline V gene, CDR1 is SEHNR and CDR2 is FQNEAQ (reference sequence). The length of the CDR3 is 13 residues. V lost 5 bases to trimming and J lost 1 base, with 7 bases between them. The CDR3 reads CASSSSGTDTQYF. In DNA, the CDR3 is TGTGCCAGCAGCAGTAGTGGCACAGATACGCAGTATTTT.

The rearrangement uses TRBV19 and TRBJ2-3; 7 bases are a match to TRBD1. This CDR3 contains 13 residues. Trimming took 9 bases from V and 2 from J; bases not matched to a gene: 5. Germline lookup yields CDR1 LNHDA and CDR2 SQIVND (reference sequence). CDR3 sequence: CASRQGHTDTQYF. In DNA, the CDR3 is TGTGCCAGCCGACAGGGCCACACAGATACGCAGTATTTT.

This clone was recorded only once. It may be a read error: a sequence one base away is much more abundant. The rearrangement uses TRBV5-1 and TRBJ1-1; D perhaps matches TRBD1 (5 bases). Germline CDR1 reads SGHRS; CDR2 reads YFSETQ. This CDR3 contains 15 residues. CDR3 DNA sequence: TGCACCAGCAGCTTGGAAGCAGGGAATACGGCTGAAGCTTTCTTT. Its translation: CTSSLEAGNTAEAFF.

V and J are TRBV28 and TRBJ1-3, with D perhaps TRBD1 (5 bases). Germline V gene sequence: CDR1 MDHEN, CDR2 SYDVKM. Trimming stripped 2 bases from V and 0 bases from J, with 8 bases between. This CDR3 has 15 amino acids. CDR3 amino acids: CASSLPQVSGNTIYF. In DNA, the CDR3 is TGTGCCAGCAGTTTACCACAGGTCTCTGGAAACACCATATATTTT.

This chain links TRBV7-9 with TRBJ2-3; maybe TRBD2 (7 bases). Germline V gene lookup returns CDR1 SEHNR and CDR2 FQNEAQ (reference sequence). The CDR3 consists of 16 residues. Between the trimmed V and J ends, which lost 4 bases and 6 bases, there was a span of 20 bases. CDR3 coding DNA: TGTGCCAGCAGCTCCAGTAGAGGGGGAGGGCCTGATACGCAGTATTTT. Its protein product is CASSSSRGGGPDTQYF.

The chain recombines TRBV19 with TRBJ2-2, with D possibly TRBD2 on 6 matching bases. Germline values: CDR1 LNHDA, CDR2 SQIVND (reference sequence). This CDR3 comprises 17 residues. The V gene lost 3 bases and the J gene lost 7 bases, with 21 bases spanning the gap. In DNA form, the CDR3 reads TGTGCCAGTAGTATTCTCACGGGGAGGACTCGAGTCGGGGAGCTGTTTTTT. It codes for CASSILTGRTRVGELFF.

This clone occurred once. This chain links TRBV5-1 with TRBJ2-5; TRBD1 aligns across 12 bases. Germline V lookup: CDR1 SGHRS, CDR2 YFSETQ. Germline trimming cut 3 bases from V and 5 bases from J; bases unmatched to any gene: 5. The CDR3 runs to 15 residues. The CDR3 nucleotides are TGCGCCAGCAGCTCGGGACAGGGGGCGGAGGAGACCCAGTACTTC. Translation gives CASSSGQGAEETQYF.

This chain uses TRBV6-2 or TRBV6-3 with TRBJ1-1; 8 bases fit TRBD1. The CDR3 totals 14 residues. Losses at the gene ends were 6 bases for V and 5 bases for J; bases not matched to a gene: 8. Germline assignment: CDR1 MNHEY and CDR2 SVGEGT. CDR3 bases: TGTGCCAGCAGCGCCTCAACAGGGGGGACTGAAGCTTTCTTT. This translates into CASSASTGGTEAFF.

This clone occurred once. The rearrangement joins TRBV6-5 to TRBJ1-3; 7 bases line up with TRBD1. Per the germline V gene, CDR1 is MNHEY and CDR2 is SVGAGI. The CDR3 sequence is 16 residues long. The trim removed 2 bases at V and 2 bases at J, leaving 6 bases unmatched. CDR3 sequence (DNA): TGTGCCAGCAGTTACACCGTCGGGACAGCTGGAAACACCATATATTTT. As protein: CASSYTVGTAGNTIYF.

V is TRBV19 and J is TRBJ1-5; weak D call: TRBD1 (6 bases). CDR1 is LNHDA, CDR2 SQIVND, per germline (reference sequence). Trimming cost V 3 bases and J 1 base, with 19 bases left between them. This CDR3 is built from 18 residues. The CDR3 loop is CASSMDPPGGASNQPQHF. The CDR3 bases are TGTGCCAGTAGTATGGACCCGCCGGGGGGGGCCAGCAATCAGCCCCAGCATTTT.

V usage is TRBV27 and J usage is TRBJ1-2; D unclear. The CDR3 sequence is 13 residues long. V lost 5 bases, J lost 8 bases, and 15 bases lay in between. Looked up from germline, CDR1 is MNHEY and CDR2 is SMNVEV (reference sequence). In DNA form, the CDR3 reads TGTGCCAGCAGTCCAACAGCATCGGTGGGCTACACCTTC. As protein: CASSPTASVGYTF.